This entry features one T cell receptor beta chain sequence. This sample was taken from a study of T cells in Graves' hyperthyroidism and ophthalmopathy. Patients between 18 and 65 years old had hyperthyroidism, newly diagnosed and lasting under 2 months. The CDR3 regions of TCR beta were amplified from RNA transcripts. Carried out on the TCR CDR3, a first-round RT-PCR used the HTBI primer set. TCRdb reprocessed the multiplex PCR reads via MiXCR and lists one record per CDR3 protein. Of a few hundred thousand distinct CDR3 sequences listed, roughly 15% are singletons. CDR1 is SGHDT and CDR2 is YYEEEE in the germline V gene. With 0 bases removed from V and 0 bases from J, the gap between germline ends came to 10 bases. The CDR3 totals 15 residues.

This sequence originates from a woman aged 50 to 65 with Graves' hyperthyroidism that later progressed to Graves' ophthalmopathy. Source material: blood. This chain uses TRBV5-6 with TRBJ2-7; no clear D. CDR3 DNA: TGTGCCAGCAGCTTGGTAGAGAGGAGCTCCTACGAGCAGTACTTC. Its protein is CASSLVERSSYEQYF.